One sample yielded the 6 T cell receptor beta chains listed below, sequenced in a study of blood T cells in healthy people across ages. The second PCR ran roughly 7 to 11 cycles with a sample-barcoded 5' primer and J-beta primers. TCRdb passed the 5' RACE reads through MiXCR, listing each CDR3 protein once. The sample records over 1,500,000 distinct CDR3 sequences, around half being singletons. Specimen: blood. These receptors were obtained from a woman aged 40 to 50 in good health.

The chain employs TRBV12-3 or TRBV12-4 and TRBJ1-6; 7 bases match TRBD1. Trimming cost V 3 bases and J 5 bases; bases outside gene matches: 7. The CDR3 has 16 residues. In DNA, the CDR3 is TGTGCCAGCAGTTTTCCAGGGGGATCTAATAATTCACCCCTCCACTTT. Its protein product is CASSFPGGSNNSPLHF.

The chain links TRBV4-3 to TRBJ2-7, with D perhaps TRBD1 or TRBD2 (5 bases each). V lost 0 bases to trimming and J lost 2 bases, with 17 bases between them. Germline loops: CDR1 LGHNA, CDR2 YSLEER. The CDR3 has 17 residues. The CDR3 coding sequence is TGCGCCAGCAGCCAAGAGTCCCGAGGGGTAATGGCCTACGAGCAGTACTTC. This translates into CASSQESRGVMAYEQYF.

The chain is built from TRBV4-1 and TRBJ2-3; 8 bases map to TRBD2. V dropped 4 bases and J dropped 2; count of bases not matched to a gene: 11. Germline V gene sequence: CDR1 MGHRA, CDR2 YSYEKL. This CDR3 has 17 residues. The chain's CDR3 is CASSPFSGGGATDTQYF. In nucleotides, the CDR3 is TGCGCCAGCAGCCCGTTCTCGGGAGGGGGTGCCACAGATACGCAGTATTTT.

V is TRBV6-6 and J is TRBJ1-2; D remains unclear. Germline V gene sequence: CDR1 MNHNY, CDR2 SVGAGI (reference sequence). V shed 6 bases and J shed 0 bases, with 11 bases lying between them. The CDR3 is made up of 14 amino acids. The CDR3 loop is CASSNIYPNYGYTF. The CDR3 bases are TGTGCCAGCAGCAATATCTATCCTAACTATGGCTACACCTTC.

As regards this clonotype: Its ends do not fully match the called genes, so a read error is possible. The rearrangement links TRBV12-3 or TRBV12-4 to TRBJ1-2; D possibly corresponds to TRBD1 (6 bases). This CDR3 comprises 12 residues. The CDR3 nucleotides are TGTGCCAGCAGTCCGAACAGGGCTGGCCACACCTTC. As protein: CASSPNRAGHTF.

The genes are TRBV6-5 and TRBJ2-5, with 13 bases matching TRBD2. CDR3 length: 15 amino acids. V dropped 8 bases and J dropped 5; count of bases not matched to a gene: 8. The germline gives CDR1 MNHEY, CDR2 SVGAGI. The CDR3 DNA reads TGTGCCAGCGTGGGACTAGCGGGGTCCCGGGAGACCCAGTACTTC. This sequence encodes CASVGLAGSRETQYF.